This T cell receptor beta chain was identified during a study of T cells in Graves' hyperthyroidism and ophthalmopathy. Background on the study: Any treatment followed the collection of peripheral blood at initial diagnosis. General observations from the study: Ophthalmopathy was model-predicted a median around 6.1 months pre-onset.

Uncontrolled infection, other autoimmune disease, pregnancy or lactation excluded patients. This clonotype appeared a few times. Its antigen is not identified. RNA transcripts gave rise to amplified TCR beta CDR3 regions. TCR CDR3 regions were first amplified by RT-PCR with HTBI primers. From the multiplex PCR reads, TCRdb called clonotypes with MiXCR, one entry per CDR3 protein. The sample gives nearly 600,000 distinct CDR3 sequences, approximately 15% of which show up once; 6.5% to 9% is in the top ten. This sequence was found in a woman aged 18 to 35 with Graves' ophthalmopathy. Sequenced material: blood.

This CDR3 reads CASLGTGKETQYF. The CDR3 DNA sequence: TGTGCCAGCCTAGGGACAGGGAAAGAGACCCAGTACTTC. The chain is built from TRBV19 and TRBJ2-5, with 9 bases fitting TRBD1. Germline V gene lookup returns CDR1 LNHDA and CDR2 SQIVND (reference sequence). The CDR3 runs 13 residues. The V gene end was trimmed by 9 bases and the J gene end by 3 bases; junction bases not matched to a gene: 5.